This T cell receptor (beta chain) was sequenced in a study of blood T cell repertoires in COVID-19. Study-wide context: Samples representing acute and convalescent COVID-19 were sourced from the United States, Italy and Spain. Nucleic acid was either cDNA or gDNA, and it came from T cells, B-cell-depleted T cells, or PBMCs.

This CDR3 is built from 14 residues. CDR1 is SGHRS, CDR2 YFSETQ, per germline. The V and J ends lost 3 bases and 2 bases, in that order; junction bases with no gene match: 3. Original data processing: Estimates of nucleated cell counts were drawn from the amplification of reference gene primers. The table came from immunoSEQ multiplex PCR; TCRdb's copy has only in-frame clones and leaves some out. Clone size and the V and J calls come from that table; the DNA yielded D and trimming. The sample includes some 200,000 clones, more than 75% of them seen just once. The material sequenced was peripheral blood. V and J are TRBV5-1 and TRBJ2-5; 8 bases match TRBD1. This TCR came from a man older than 75 with acute or convalescent COVID-19. For the CDR3, the DNA is TGCGCCAGCAGCTACGACAGGGGACAAGAGACCCAGTACTTC. Its protein is CASSYDRGQETQYF. Full variable domain (remainder filled in from reference TRBV5-1 and TRBJ2-5): KAGVTQTPRYLIKTRGQQVTLSCSPISGHRSVSWYQQTPGQGLQFLFEYFSETQRNKGNFPGRFSGRQFSNSRSEMNVSTLELGDSALYLCASSYDRGQETQYFGPGTRLLVL.